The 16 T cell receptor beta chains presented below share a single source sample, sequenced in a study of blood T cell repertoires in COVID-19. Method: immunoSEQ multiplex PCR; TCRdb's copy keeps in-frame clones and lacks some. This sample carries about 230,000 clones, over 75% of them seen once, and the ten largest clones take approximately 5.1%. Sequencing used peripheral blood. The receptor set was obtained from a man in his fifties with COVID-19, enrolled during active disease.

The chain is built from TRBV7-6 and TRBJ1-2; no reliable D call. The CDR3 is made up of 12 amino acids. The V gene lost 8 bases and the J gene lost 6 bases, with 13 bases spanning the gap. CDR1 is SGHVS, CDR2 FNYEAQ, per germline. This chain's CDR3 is CASRALEDGYTF. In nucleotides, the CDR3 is TGTGCCAGCCGGGCCCTGGAGGATGGCTACACCTTC.

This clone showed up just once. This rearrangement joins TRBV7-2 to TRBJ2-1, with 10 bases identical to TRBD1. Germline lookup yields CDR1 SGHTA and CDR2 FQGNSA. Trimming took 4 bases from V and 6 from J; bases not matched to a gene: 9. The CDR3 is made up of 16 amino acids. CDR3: CASSSPRDRGINEQFF. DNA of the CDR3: TGTGCCAGCAGCTCACCCCGGGACAGGGGTATCAATGAGCAGTTCTTC.

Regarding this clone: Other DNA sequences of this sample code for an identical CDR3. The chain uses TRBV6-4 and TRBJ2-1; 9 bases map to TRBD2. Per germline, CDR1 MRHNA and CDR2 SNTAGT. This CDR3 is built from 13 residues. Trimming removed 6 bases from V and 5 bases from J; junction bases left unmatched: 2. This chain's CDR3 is CASSGGGDNEQFF. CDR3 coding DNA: TGTGCCAGCAGCGGCGGGGGGGACAATGAGCAGTTCTTC.

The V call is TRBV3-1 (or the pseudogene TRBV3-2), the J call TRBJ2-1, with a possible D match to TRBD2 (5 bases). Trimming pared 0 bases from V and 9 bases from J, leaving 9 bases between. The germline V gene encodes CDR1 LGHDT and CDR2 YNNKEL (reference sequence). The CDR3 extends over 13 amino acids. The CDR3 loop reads CASSQEYRGEQFF. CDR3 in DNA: TGTGCCAGCAGCCAAGAGTACCGGGGTGAGCAGTTCTTC.

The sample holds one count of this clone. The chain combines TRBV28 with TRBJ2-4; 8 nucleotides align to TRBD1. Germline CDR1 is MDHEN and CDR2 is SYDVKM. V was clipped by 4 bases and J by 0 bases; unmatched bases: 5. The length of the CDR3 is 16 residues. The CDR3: CASSSRQGLAKNIQYF. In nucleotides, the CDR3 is TGTGCCAGCAGTTCAAGACAGGGGTTAGCCAAAAACATTCAGTACTTC.

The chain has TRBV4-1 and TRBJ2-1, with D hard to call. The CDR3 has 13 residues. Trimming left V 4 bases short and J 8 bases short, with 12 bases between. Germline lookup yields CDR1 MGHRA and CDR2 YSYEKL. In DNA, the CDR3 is TGCGCCAGCAGCCCTGCAGGTTTTTATGAGCAGTTCTTC. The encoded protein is CASSPAGFYEQFF.

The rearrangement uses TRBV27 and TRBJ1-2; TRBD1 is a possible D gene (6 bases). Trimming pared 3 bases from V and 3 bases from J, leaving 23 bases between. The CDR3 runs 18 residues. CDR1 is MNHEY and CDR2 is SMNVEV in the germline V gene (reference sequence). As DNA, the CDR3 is TGTGCCAGCAGTTTCTCCCCTGGACAGCATATACCCTACTATGGCTACACCTTC. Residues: CASSFSPGQHIPYYGYTF.

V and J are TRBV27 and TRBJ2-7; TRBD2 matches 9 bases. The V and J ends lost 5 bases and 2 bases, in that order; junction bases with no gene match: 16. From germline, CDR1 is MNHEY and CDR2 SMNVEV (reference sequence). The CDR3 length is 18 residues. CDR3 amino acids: CASSRVAGGASDPYEQYF. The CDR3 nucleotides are TGTGCCAGCAGTAGAGTGGCGGGGGGGGCCTCCGACCCCTACGAGCAGTACTTC.

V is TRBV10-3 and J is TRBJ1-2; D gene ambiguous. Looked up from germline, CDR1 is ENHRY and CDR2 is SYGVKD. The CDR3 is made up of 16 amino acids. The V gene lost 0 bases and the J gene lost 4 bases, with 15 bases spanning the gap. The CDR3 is CAISESTRSDPYGYTF. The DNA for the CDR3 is TGTGCCATCAGTGAGTCGACACGTTCTGACCCCTATGGCTACACCTTC.

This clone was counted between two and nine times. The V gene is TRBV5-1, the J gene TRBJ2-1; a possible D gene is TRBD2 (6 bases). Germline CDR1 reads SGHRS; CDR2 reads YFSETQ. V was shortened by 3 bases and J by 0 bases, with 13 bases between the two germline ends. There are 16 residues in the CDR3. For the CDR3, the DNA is TGCGCCAGCAGCTGGAGCGGGCCAAGCTCCTACAATGAGCAGTTCTTC. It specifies CASSWSGPSSYNEQFF.

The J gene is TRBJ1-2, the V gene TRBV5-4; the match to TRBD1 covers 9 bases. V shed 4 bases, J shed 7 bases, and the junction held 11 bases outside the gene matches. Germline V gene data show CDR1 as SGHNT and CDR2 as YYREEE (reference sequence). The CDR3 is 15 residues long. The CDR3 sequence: CASSPQGQGNSGYTF. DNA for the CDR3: TGTGCCAGCAGCCCACAGGGACAGGGTAATTCTGGCTACACCTTC.

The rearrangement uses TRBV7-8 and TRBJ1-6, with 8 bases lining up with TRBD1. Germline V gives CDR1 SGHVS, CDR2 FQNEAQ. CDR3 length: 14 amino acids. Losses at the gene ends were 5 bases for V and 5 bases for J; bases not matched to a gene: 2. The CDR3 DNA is TGTGCCAGCAGCCGGACAGGGAATAATTCACCCCTCCACTTT. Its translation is CASSRTGNNSPLHF.

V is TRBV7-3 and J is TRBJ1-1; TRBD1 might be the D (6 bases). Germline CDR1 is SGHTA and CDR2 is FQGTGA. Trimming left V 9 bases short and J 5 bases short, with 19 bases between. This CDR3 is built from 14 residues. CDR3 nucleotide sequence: TGTGCCAGTCGTTTGGGGGCGGAGGAAACTGAAGCTTTCTTT. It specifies CASRLGAEETEAFF.

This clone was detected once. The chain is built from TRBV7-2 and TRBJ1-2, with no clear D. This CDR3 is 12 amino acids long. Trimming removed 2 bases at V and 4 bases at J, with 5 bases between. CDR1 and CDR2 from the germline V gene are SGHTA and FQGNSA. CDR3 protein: CASSLRGYGYTF. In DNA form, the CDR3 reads TGTGCCAGCAGCTTACGCGGCTATGGCTACACCTTC.

Here the CDR3 reads CASSEAAITANTGELFF. The CDR3 region has the DNA TGTGCCAGCAGTGAAGCAGCCATAACCGCGAACACCGGGGAGCTGTTTTTT. The J gene is TRBJ2-2, the V gene TRBV2; D call uncertain. V shed 0 bases and J shed 0 bases, with 11 bases lying between them. The germline V gene has CDR1 SNHLY and CDR2 FYNNEI. There are 17 residues in the CDR3.

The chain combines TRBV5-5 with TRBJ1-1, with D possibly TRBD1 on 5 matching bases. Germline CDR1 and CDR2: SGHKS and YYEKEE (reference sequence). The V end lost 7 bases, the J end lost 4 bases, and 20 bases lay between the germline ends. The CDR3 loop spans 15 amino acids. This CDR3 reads CASSHGGGSGTEAFF. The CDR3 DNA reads TGTGCCAGCTCTCACGGGGGGGGGAGCGGCACTGAAGCTTTCTTT.